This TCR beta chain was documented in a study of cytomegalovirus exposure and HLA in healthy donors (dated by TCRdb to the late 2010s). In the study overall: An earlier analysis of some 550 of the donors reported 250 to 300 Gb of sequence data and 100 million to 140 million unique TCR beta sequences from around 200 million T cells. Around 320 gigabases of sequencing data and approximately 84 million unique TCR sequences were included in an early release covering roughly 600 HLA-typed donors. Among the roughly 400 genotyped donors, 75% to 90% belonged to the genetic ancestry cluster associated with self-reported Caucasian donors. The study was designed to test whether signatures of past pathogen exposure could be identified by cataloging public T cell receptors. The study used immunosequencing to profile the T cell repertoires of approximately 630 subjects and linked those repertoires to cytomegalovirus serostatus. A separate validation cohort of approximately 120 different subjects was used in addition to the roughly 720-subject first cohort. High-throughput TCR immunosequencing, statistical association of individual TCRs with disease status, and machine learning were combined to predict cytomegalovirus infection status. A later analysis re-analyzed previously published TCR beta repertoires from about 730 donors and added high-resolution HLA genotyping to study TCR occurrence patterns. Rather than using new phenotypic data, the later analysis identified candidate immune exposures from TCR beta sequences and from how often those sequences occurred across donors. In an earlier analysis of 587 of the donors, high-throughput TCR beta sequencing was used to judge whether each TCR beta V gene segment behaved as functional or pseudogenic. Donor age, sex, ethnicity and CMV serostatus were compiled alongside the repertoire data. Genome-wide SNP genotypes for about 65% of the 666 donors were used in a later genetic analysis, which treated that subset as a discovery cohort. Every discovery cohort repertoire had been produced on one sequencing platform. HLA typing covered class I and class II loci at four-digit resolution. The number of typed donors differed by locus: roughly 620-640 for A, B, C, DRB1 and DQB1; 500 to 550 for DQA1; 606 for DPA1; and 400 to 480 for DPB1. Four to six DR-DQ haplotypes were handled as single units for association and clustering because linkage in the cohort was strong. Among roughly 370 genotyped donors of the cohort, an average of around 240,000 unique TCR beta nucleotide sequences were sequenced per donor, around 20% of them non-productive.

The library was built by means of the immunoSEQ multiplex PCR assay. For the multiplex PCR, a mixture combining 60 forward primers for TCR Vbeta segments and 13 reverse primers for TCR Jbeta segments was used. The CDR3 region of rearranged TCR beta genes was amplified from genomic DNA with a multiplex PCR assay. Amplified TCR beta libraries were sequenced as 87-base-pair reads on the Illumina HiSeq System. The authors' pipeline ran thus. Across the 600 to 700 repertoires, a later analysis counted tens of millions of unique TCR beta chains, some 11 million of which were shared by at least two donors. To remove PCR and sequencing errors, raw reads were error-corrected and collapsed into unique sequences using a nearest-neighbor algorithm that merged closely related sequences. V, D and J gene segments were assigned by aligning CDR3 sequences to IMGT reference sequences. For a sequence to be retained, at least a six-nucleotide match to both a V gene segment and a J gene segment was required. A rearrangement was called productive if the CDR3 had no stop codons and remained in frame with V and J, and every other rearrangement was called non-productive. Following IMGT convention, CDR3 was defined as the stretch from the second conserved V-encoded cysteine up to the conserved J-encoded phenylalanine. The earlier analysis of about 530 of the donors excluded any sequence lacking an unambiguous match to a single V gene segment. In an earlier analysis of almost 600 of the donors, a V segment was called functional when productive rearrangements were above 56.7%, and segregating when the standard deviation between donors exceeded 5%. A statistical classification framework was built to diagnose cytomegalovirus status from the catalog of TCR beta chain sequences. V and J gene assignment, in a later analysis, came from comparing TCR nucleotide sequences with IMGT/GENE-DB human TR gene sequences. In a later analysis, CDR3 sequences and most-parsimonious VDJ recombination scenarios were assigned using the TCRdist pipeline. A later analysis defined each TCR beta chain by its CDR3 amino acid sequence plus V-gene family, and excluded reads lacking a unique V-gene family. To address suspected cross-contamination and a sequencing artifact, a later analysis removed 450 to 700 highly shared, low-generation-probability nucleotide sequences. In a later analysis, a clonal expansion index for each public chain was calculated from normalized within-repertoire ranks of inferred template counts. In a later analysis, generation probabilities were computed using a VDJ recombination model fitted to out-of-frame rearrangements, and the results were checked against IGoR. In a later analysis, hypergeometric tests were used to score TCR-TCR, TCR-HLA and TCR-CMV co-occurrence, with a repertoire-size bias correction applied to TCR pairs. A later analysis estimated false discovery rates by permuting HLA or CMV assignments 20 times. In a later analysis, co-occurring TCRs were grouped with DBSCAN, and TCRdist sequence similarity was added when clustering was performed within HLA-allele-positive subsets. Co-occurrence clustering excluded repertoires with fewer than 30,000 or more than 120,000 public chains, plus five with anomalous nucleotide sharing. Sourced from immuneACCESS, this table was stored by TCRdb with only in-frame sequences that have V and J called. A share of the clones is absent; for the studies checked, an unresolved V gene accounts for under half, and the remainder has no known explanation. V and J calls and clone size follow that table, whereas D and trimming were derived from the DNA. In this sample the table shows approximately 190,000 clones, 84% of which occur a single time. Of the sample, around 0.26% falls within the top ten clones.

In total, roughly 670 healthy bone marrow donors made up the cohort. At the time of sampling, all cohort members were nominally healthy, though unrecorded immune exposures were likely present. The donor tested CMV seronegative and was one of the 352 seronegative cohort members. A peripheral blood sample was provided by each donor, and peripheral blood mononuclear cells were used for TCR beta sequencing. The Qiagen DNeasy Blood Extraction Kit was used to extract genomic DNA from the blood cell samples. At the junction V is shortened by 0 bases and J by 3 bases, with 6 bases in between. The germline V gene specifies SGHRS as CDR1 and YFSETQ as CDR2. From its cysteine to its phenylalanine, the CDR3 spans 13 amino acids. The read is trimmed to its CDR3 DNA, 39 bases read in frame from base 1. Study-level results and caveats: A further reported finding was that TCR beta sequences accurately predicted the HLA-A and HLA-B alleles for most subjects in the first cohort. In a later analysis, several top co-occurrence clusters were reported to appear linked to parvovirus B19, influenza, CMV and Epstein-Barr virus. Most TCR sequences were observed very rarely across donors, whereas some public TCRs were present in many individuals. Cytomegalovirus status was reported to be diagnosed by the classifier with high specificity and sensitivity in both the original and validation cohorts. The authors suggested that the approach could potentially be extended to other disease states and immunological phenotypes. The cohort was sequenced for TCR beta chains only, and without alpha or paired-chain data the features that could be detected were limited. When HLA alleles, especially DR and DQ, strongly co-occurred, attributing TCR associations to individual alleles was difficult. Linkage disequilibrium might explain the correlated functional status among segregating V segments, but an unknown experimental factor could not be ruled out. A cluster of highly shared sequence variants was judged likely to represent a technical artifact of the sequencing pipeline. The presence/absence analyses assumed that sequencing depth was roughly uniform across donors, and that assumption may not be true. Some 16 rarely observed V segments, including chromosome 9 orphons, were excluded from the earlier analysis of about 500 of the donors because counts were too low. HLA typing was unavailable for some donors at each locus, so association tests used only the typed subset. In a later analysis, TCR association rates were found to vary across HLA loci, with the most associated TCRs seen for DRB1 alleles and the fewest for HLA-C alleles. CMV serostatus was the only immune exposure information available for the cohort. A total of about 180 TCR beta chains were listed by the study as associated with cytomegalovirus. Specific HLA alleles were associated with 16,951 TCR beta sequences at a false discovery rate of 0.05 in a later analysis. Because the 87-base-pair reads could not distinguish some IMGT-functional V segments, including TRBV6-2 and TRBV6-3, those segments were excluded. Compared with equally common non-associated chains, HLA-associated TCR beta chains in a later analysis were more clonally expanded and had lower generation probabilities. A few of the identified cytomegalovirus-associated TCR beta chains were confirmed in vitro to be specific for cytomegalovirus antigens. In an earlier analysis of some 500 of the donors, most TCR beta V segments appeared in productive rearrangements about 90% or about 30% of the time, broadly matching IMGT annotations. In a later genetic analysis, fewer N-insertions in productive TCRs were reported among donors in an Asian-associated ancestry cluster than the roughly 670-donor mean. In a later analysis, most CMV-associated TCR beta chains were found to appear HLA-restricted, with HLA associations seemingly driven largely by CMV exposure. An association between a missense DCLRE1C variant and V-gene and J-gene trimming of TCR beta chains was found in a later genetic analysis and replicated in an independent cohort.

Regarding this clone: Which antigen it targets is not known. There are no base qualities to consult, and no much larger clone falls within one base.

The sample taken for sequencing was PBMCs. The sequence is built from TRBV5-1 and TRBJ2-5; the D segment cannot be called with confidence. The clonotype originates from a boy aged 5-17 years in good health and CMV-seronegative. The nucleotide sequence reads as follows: TGCGCCAGCAGCTTGGCCCCGGAAGAGACCCAGTACTTC. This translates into CASSLAPEETQYF.